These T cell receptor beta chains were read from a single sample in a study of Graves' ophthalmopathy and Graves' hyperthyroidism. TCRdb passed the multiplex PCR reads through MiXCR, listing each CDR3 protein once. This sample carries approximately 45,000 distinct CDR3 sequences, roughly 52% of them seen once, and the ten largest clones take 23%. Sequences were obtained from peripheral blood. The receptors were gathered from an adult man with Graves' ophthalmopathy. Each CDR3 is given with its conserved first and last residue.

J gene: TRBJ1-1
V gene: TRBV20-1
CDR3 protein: CSESPHPGNTEAFF

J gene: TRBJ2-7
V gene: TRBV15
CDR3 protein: CATSSRSVGLIIYEQYF

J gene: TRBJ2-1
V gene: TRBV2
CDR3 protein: CASSRDYPYNEQFF

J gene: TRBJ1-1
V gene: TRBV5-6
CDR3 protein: CASSQGDRANTEAFF

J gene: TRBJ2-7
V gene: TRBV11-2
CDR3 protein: CASSSRQDGYEQYF

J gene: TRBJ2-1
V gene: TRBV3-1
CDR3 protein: CASSPPGGTSINEQFF

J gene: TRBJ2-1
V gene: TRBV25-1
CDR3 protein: CASSELLTAVYNEQFF

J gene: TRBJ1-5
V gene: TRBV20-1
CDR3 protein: CSASPIPGENQPQHF

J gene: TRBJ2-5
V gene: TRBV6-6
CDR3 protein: CASGTGSETQYF

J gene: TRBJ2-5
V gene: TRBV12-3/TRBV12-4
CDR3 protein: CASSPGTAQETQYF

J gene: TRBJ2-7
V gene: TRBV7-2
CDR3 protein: CASSSDRGWAYEQYF

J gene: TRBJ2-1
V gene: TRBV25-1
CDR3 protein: CASSEWLLSGEVEQFF

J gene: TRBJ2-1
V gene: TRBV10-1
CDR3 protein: CASREVVAGTYNEQFF

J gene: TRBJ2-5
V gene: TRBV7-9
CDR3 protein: CASSLDWRGLKETQYF

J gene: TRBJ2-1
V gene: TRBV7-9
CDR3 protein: CAYIQGDRGNEQFF

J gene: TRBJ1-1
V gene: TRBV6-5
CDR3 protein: CASRRDSPNTEAFF

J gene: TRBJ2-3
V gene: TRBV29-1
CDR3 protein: CSVVRFDNEQYF

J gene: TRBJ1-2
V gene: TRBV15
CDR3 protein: CATSRGGEANYGYTF

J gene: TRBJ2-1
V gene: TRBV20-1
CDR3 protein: CSAGGLAGVNNEQFF

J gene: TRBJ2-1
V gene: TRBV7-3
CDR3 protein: CASSPGRAGVDEQFF

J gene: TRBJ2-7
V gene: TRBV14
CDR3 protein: CASSVPGTGPYEQYF

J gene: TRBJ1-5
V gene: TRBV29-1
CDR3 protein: CSVMEWSRDKAQPQHF

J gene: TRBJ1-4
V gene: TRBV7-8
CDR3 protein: CASSFPNEKLFF

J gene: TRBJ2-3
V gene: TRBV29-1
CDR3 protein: CSVEYVGRGTDTQYF

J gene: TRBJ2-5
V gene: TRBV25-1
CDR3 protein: CASSLGDQPQYF

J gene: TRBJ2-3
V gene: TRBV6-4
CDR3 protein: CASSAGDTDTQYF

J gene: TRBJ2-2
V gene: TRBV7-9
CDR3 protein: CASSLSPSGTSGSSTGELFF

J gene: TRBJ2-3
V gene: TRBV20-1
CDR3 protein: CSAYRTGAEGTDTQYF

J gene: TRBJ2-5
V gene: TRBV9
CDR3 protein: CVSSVSEAQYF

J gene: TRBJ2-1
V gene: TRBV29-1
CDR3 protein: CSAGLAIRNEQFF

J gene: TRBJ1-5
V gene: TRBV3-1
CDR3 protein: CASSLRGGIQPQHF

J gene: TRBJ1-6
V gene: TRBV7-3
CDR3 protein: CASSRLAGGQETQF

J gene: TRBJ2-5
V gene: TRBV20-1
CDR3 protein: CSASGPWGETQYF

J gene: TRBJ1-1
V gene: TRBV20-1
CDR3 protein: CSAGLKDTLGTEAFF

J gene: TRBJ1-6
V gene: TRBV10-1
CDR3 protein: CASRDRGHNSPLHF

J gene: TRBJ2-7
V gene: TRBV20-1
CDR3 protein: CSARDVGVQGF

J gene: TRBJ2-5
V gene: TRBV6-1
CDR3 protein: CASSAQGEETQYF

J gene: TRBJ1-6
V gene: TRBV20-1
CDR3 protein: CSARDYRNSPLHF

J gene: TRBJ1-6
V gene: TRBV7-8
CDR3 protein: CASSLVNSPLHF

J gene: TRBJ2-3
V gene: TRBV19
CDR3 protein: CASSEGYDTQYF

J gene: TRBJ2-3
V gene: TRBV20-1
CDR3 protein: CSAPPGTSTDTQYF

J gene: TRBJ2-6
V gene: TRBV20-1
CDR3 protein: CSARPPAGSGANALTF

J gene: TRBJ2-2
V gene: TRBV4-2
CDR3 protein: CASSLHSGGGTGELFF